This entry lists 2 T cell receptor beta chains sequenced from one sample in a study of cytomegalovirus exposure and HLA in healthy donors. The PCR ran on 60 Vbeta and 13 Jbeta primers. Here immunoSEQ multiplex PCR was the method, and the copy in TCRdb shows in-frame clones only, minus some. The data hold around 210,000 clones, with around 84% observed a single time. Sequenced material: PBMCs. These receptors all come from a girl aged 2-9 years in good health and CMV-seronegative.

The J gene is TRBJ2-7, the V gene TRBV19; 11 nucleotides align to TRBD2. In germline, CDR1 is LNHDA, CDR2 SQIVND (reference sequence). The V and J ends lost 5 bases and 3 bases, in that order; junction bases with no gene match: 3. The length of the CDR3 is 14 residues. DNA of the CDR3: TGTGCCAGTAGTGCCGGGACTAGCGGCTACGAGCAGTACTTC. This gives the protein CASSAGTSGYEQYF.

The J gene is TRBJ2-7, the V gene TRBV7-9, with 8 bases that match TRBD1. The germline V gene has CDR1 SEHNR and CDR2 FQNEAQ (reference sequence). The CDR3 runs 14 residues. V lost 5 bases, J lost 2 bases, and 5 bases stayed unmatched. CDR3: CASSDRDRPYEQYF. In DNA form, the CDR3 reads TGTGCCAGCAGCGACCGGGACAGGCCCTACGAGCAGTACTTC.